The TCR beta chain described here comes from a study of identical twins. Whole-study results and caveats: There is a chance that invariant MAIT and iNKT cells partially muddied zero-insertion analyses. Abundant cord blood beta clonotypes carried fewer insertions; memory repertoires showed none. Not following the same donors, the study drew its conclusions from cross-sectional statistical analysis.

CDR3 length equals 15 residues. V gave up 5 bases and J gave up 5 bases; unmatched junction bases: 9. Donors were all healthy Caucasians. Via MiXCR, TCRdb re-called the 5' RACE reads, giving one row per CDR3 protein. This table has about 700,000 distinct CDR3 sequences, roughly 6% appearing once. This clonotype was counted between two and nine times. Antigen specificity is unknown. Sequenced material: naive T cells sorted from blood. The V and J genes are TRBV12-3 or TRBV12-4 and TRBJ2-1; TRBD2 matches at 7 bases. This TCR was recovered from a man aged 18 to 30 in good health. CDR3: CASSPPWGRDNEQFF. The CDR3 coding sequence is TGTGCCAGCAGTCCCCCTTGGGGGAGGGACAATGAGCAGTTCTTC.